The source of this TCR beta chain is a study of T cell responses to AZD1222 COVID-19 vaccine. Study outcomes and limitations: Researchers report vaccine-associated CD4 TCRs spanning spike, with dominance at 160-218 and 743-854. AZD1222 recipients seropositive at baseline numbered only five or six. The peak T cell response came first, and repertoires were sampled only after it.

This table comes from immunoSEQ multiplex PCR, and its TCRdb copy is limited to in-frame clones, with some not included. The sample holds approximately 90,000 clones, approximately 91% seen once. There are 13 residues in the CDR3. The germline V and J ends were trimmed by 6 bases and 8 bases, with 11 bases remaining between them. In the case of this clone: What it binds is unknown.

The clonotype was recovered from an adult who received the AZD1222 COVID-19 vaccine. Here the sequenced sample was peripheral blood, taken 28 days after the second AZD1222 dose. The chain combines TRBV12-3 or TRBV12-4 with TRBJ1-6; D call uncertain. DNA for the CDR3: TGTGCCAGCAGCCGGATCAGTGATTCACCCCTCCACTTT. It encodes CASSRISDSPLHF.